This T cell receptor beta chain was captured by sequencing in a study of early T cells in non-severe SARS-CoV-2 infection (dated by TCRdb to the early 2020s). Regarding the complete study: TCR sequencing used bulk RNA from unsorted whole blood, so alpha and beta chains could not be paired. The study at large found these results: Matching against VDJdb was skewed toward anti-spike CD8 responses, likely underestimated virus-specific expansions, and missed private and CD4 specificities.

To note about this clonotype: Its specific antigen is unknown. One base away there is no much larger clone; base qualities are not given.

The study was a case-control design nested within a healthcare worker cohort in London, UK, with weekly nasopharyngeal swab PCR tests and blood sampling. Between 23 and 31 March 2020, the week of the UK lockdown, healthcare workers were enrolled and then followed up weekly for as long as 16 weeks. CDR1 is given as KGHDR and CDR2 as SFDVKD, both from the germline V gene. Counted from cysteine to phenylalanine, this CDR3 has 16 amino acids. Only CDR3 DNA is held: 48 bases, read in frame from base 1. V is clipped by 1 base and J by 7 bases, and the sequence between their germline boundaries is 16 bases long. The library relied on 5' RACE. The reads were generated on a NextSeq 500. The TCR library protocol attached unique molecular identifiers to individual cDNA molecules to correct for sequencing error and PCR bias. Both TCR alpha and beta chains were sequenced, and tight co-correlation was observed between alpha and beta sequence abundances in each sample. As for how the authors treated the data: Decombinator V4 was used to annotate TCR sequences for V gene, J gene and CDR3. Expanded TCRs were defined as changing significantly between any two time points under a Poisson model with p below 0.0001. TCR abundances were normalised to the total number of TCRs sequenced in each sample and reported as counts per million. TRAV1-2 paired with TRAJ12, TRAJ20 or TRAJ33 defined MAIT TCRs, while TRAV10 paired with TRAJ18 defined iNKT TCRs. VDJdb, accessed on 1 November 2021, was searched for TCRs annotated for CMV, EBV and SARS-CoV-2, and TCRs annotated for more than one antigen were excluded. TCRdb applied fastp at Q25 and MiXCR to the public reads, then kept only in-frame beta chains. Each entry is one CDR3 protein sequence, shown with its most common DNA and genes. None of the V and J calls come from the authors' own analysis; TCRdb made them. The sample has some 81,000 distinct CDR3 sequences on record, over 9% of them singletons. Of the sample, roughly 5% is held by the ten largest clones.

Sequencing was carried out using whole blood. The chain couples TRBV24-1 to TRBJ2-1, with a weak D call of TRBD2 (6 bases match). The sequence derives from an adult who was a healthcare worker with PCR-confirmed SARS-CoV-2 infection or an uninfected control (not recorded which). The CDR3 loop reads CATSDFAFGGTNEQFF. DNA sequence: TGTGCCACCAGTGATTTCGCGTTCGGGGGTACGAATGAGCAGTTCTTC.